The text below deals with one T cell receptor beta chain. As yet, its antigen is unknown. The data belong to a study of CD8+CD57+ T cells in acquired aplastic anemia. Study at large: Sorted CD4+ and CD8+ cells yielded roughly 3.2 ug of DNA on average.

Points from the study as a whole: Patients and controls shared twenty-nine CD8+ CDR3 sequences.

This CDR3 spans 15 amino acids. Germline V gives CDR1 SGHRS, CDR2 YFSETQ. With V trimmed by 3 bases and J by 4 bases, 4 bases remained unmatched. CDR3 and TCR beta VDJ profiling relied on a genomic DNA template. One entry per CDR3 protein, called by TCRdb with MiXCR from the reads. The table shows about 95,000 distinct CDR3 sequences, with 65% to 70% occurring only once. Previously, flow cytometry had revealed CD8+CD57+ cell expansion in the patients chosen for sequencing. Each of the patients presented with severe acquired aplastic anemia. Material: sorted CD4+, CD8+, or CD8+CD57+ T cells (not recorded which) from PBMCs. This sequence originates from a human donor with aplastic anemia. This chain links TRBV5-1 with TRBJ2-7, with 13 nucleotides matching TRBD2. DNA for the CDR3: TGCGCCAGCAGCTCACTAGCGGGAGGGGGGTACGAGCAGTACTTC. Its translation is CASSSLAGGGYEQYF.